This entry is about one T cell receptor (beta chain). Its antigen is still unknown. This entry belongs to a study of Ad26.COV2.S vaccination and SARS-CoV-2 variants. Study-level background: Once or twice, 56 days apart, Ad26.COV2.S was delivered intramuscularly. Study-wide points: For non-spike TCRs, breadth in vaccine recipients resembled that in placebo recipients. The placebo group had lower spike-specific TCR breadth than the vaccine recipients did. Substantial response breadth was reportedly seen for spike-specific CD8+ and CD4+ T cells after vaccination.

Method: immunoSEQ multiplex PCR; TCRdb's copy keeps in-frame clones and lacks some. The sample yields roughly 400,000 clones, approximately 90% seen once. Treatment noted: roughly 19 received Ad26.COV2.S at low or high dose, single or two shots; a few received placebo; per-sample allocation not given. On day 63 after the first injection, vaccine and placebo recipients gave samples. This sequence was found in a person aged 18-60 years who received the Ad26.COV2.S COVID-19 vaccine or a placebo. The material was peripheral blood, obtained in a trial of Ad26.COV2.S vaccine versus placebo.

The CDR3 coding sequence is TGTGCCAGCAGTCTTCCGGGACTAGCGAGGGGAGAGACCCAGTACTTC. It codes for CASSLPGLARGETQYF. The chain has TRBV28 and TRBJ2-5, with 10 bases identical to TRBD2. Trimming at V came to 5 bases and at J to 4 bases, leaving 10 bases not matched to a gene. The CDR3 is made up of 16 amino acids. Germline V gene data show CDR1 as MDHEN and CDR2 as SYDVKM. The variable domain in full, with the rest retrieved from reference TRBV28 and TRBJ2-5, is DVKVTQSSRYLVKRTGEKVFLECVQDMDHENMFWYRQDPGLGLRLIYFSYDVKMKEKGDIPEGYSVSREKKERFSLILESASTNQTSMYLCASSLPGLARGETQYFGPGTRLLVL.